This T cell receptor beta chain is from a study of blood T cell repertoires in COVID-19. On the study more broadly: Acute and convalescent COVID-19 specimens originated in the United States, Italy and Spain. In each case, the material was cDNA or gDNA derived from T cells, B-cell-depleted T cells, or PBMCs.

Original methodology: Amplification with reference gene primers provided the estimates of nucleated cell counts. Generated by immunoSEQ multiplex PCR, the TCRdb table keeps only in-frame clones and is missing some. V and J calls and clone size are those listed in that table; D and trimming were worked out from the DNA. The sample lists about 130,000 clones, approximately 87% seen once, with approximately 3.3% in the top ten. With 4 bases clipped from V and 4 bases from J, the junction kept 6 bases outside the gene matches. CDR3 length equals 15 residues. CDR1 MNHEY and CDR2 SVGAGI come from the germline V gene.

The chain carries TRBV6-5 and TRBJ1-3, with 8 bases identical to TRBD1. The sequence came from an older woman with acute or convalescent COVID-19. The sequenced sample was peripheral blood. The CDR3 coding sequence is TGTGCCAGCAGTTCATTACAGGGGGTCGGAAACACCATATATTTT. It is translated as CASSSLQGVGNTIYF.